One sample yielded the 15 T cell receptor beta chains listed below, sequenced in a study of T cell repertoires in cytomegalovirus infection. MiXCR, run by TCRdb on the reads, gives a single entry per CDR3 protein. The table shows roughly 250,000 distinct CDR3 sequences, with 9% to 15% occurring only once. The material sequenced was PBMCs. Receptor source: a human donor in good health (CMV status not recorded). Some clones in this sample may be carry-over from other donors' samples.

This clonotype was counted many times. The rearrangement links TRBV7-2 to TRBJ2-5, with TRBD2 matching over 12 bases. The germline V gene encodes CDR1 SGHTA and CDR2 FQGNSA. J lost 3 bases, V lost 5 bases, and 7 bases had no gene match. The CDR3 runs 16 residues. For the CDR3, the DNA is TGTGCCAGCAGCCCTCTAGCGGGGGGGCCGAAAGAGACCCAGTACTTC. Protein sequence: CASSPLAGGPKETQYF.

This clonotype was counted only a few times. V is TRBV5-1 and J is TRBJ2-3, with D perhaps TRBD2 (6 bases). V was shortened by 5 bases and J by 2 bases, with 18 bases between the two germline ends. CDR3 length: 16 amino acids. CDR1 and CDR2 (germline): SGHRS, YFSETQ. In DNA form, the CDR3 reads TGCGCCAGCAGTAAACCGGGACTCCTCGTCACAGATACGCAGTATTTT. This sequence encodes CASSKPGLLVTDTQYF.

This chain uses TRBV19 with TRBJ1-6; the D is unclear. This CDR3 comprises 17 residues. Trimming removed 5 bases from V and 5 bases from J, with 19 bases in between. Germline values: CDR1 LNHDA, CDR2 SQIVND (reference sequence). CDR3: CASSDPRKGSDNSPLHF. The CDR3 region has the DNA TGTGCCAGTAGTGACCCCCGGAAGGGATCGGATAATTCACCCCTCCACTTT.

In its sample, this clonotype was seen many times. This rearrangement joins TRBV12-3 or TRBV12-4 to TRBJ2-1; D unclear. The CDR3 covers 12 residues. The germline V and J ends were trimmed by 6 bases and 9 bases, with 12 bases remaining between them. The CDR3: CASSRSPSEQFF. CDR3 sequence (DNA): TGTGCCAGCAGCCGATCTCCCAGTGAGCAGTTCTTC.

This clonotype was counted between two and nine times. The chain uses TRBV6-2 or TRBV6-3 and TRBJ2-2, with 11 bases that match TRBD2. Germline CDR1 and CDR2: MNHEY and SVGEGT. Unmatched junction bases numbered 8, after V lost 1 base and J lost 4 bases. CDR3 size: 18 residues. The CDR3 region is CASSYFVAGGRSTGELFF. The CDR3 nucleotides read TGTGCCAGCAGTTACTTCGTAGCGGGGGGGCGGAGCACCGGGGAGCTGTTTTTT.

The V gene is TRBV6-1, the J gene TRBJ2-7; possible D gene TRBD1, 5 bases. Germline V CDR1 and CDR2: MNHNS, SASEGT. Trimming pared 8 bases from V and 6 bases from J, leaving 17 bases between. This CDR3 comprises 13 residues. This chain's CDR3 is CASVLKPRGEQYF. The CDR3 DNA reads as TGTGCCAGCGTCCTAAAACCTAGGGGCGAGCAGTACTTC.

This clonotype was found a few times. The J gene is TRBJ1-2, the V gene TRBV5-1; 9 bases line up with TRBD1. In germline, CDR1 is SGHRS, CDR2 YFSETQ. V lost 2 bases and J lost 6; bases outside the gene matches: 11. This CDR3 contains 16 residues. The CDR3 DNA sequence: TGCGCCAGCAGCTTACAACCGGGACAGGGATTACATGGCTACACCTTC. Its translation: CASSLQPGQGLHGYTF.

In this sample, this clonotype turned up many times. CDR3 protein: CASRDSGEWEQYF. The CDR3 DNA reads TGTGCCAGCAGAGACTCTGGGGAGTGGGAGCAGTACTTC. The chain recombines TRBV6-1 with TRBJ2-7; D possibly corresponds to TRBD2 (5 bases). Germline V gives CDR1 MNHNS, CDR2 SASEGT. The V end was cut by 6 bases, the J end by 7 bases, with 16 bases between. The CDR3 extends over 13 amino acids.

There are many counts of this clonotype. This chain uses TRBV19 with TRBJ2-1; 8 nucleotides match TRBD2. Germline lookup yields CDR1 LNHDA and CDR2 SQIVND (reference sequence). Trimming took 6 bases from V and 10 from J; bases not matched to a gene: 14. This CDR3 is 15 amino acids long. The DNA of the CDR3 is TGTGCCAGTAGCCTTAGCTCGGGAGGGAGTAGGGAGCAGTTCTTC. Translated, it gives CASSLSSGGSREQFF.

This clonotype was observed many times. The chain carries TRBV7-9 and TRBJ2-3; no clear D. V was clipped by 7 bases and J by 5 bases, with 19 bases between them. CDR1 is SEHNR and CDR2 is FQNEAQ in the germline V gene (reference sequence). The CDR3 spans 15 residues. Written as DNA, the CDR3 is TGTGCCAGCACCACACTCGGGCCAGGACGAGATACGCAGTATTTT. Translating gives CASTTLGPGRDTQYF.

This clonotype was seen at least ten times. The J gene is TRBJ1-5, the V gene TRBV6-1; weak D call: TRBD1 (6 bases). The V end lost 6 bases, the J end lost 0 bases, and 24 bases lay between the germline ends. CDR3 length: 19 amino acids. Germline values: CDR1 MNHNS, CDR2 SASEGT. Here the CDR3 DNA reads TGTGCCAGCAGCAGGGCGGGACAAGGTGGGGGATATAGCAATCAGCCCCAGCATTTT. Translated: CASSRAGQGGGYSNQPQHF.

The rearrangement joins TRBV19 to TRBJ2-4; D may match TRBD1 or TRBD2 (6 bases each). The CDR3 is 13 amino acids. Per the germline V gene, CDR1 is LNHDA and CDR2 is SQIVND (reference sequence). The CDR3 reads CASGGGPQNIQYF. In DNA form, the CDR3 reads TGTGCTTCAGGTGGGGGGCCTCAAAACATTCAGTACTTC.

This clonotype was detected a few times. The chain has TRBV10-3 and TRBJ1-5; D might be TRBD1 (5 bases). V was pared by 10 bases and J by 6 bases, with 19 bases between. This CDR3 contains 14 residues. Germline V gene lookup returns CDR1 ENHRY and CDR2 SYGVKD. The CDR3 nucleotides read TGTGCCACCAAGGGGCAATCCGACGTTCAGCCCCAGCATTTT. Protein sequence: CATKGQSDVQPQHF.

This clonotype has ten or more counts. A clone one base away is much larger, so this may be a read error. The CDR3 nucleotides are TGTGCCAGCAGCTTAGAGGAGAACACTGAAGCTTTCTTT. Its translation: CASSLEENTEAFF. The chain is built from TRBV7-9 and TRBJ1-1; D gene uncertain. Trimming took off 1 base at V and 1 base at J, with 4 bases between the two ends. CDR3 size: 13 residues. CDR1 is SEHNR, CDR2 FQNEAQ, per germline (reference sequence).

This clonotype has only a few counts. The chain links TRBV6-1 to TRBJ2-3; D possibly corresponds to TRBD2 (7 bases). Germline V gene data show CDR1 as MNHNS and CDR2 as SASEGT. Trimming cost V 7 bases and J 2 bases, with 10 bases left between them. CDR3 length: 13 amino acids. CDR3 in DNA: TGTGCCAGCAAAGGGGGGGCCACAGATACGCAGTATTTT. It codes for CASKGGATDTQYF.